By sample fraction, the clone carrying this T cell receptor beta chain is large. Germline V gene sequence: CDR1 ENHRY, CDR2 SYGVKD. CDR3 length: 16 residues. V shed 4 bases, J shed 0 bases, and the junction held 6 bases outside the gene matches. The data derive from a study of circulating CD8 cells and anti-PD-1 response in melanoma. Four subsets defined by PD-1 and/or TIGIT were sorted from live CD3+CD8+TCRalphabeta+ cells. Using 15 ng of total RNA, TCR libraries were made with the QIAseq Immune Repertoire TCR panel. One entry per CDR3 protein results from TCRdb running MiXCR on the reads. The sample includes more than 1,000 distinct CDR3 sequences, roughly 8.3% of them seen just once.

This sequence originates from a human donor with melanoma. The sample in question was CD8+ T cells from PBMCs, obtained at baseline or after one month of anti-PD-1 therapy (not recorded which). The chain uses TRBV10-3 and TRBJ1-3; 7 positions agree with TRBD1. The CDR3 here is CAISVDRDYSGNTIYF. CDR3 DNA sequence: TGTGCCATCAGTGTTGACAGGGACTACTCTGGAAACACCATATATTTT.